What follows are 17 T cell receptor beta chains derived from one specimen sequenced in a study of T cell responses to AZD1222 COVID-19 vaccine. Sequencing was performed with immunoSEQ multiplex PCR; in TCRdb, only in-frame clones are kept and a portion is missing. The sample contains some 150,000 clones, about 86% of which appear only once. The sample was peripheral blood, taken 28 days after the second AZD1222 dose. These receptors all stem from an adult who received the AZD1222 COVID-19 vaccine.

This clone has more than one count but fewer than ten. The chain joins TRBV10-1 to TRBJ2-1; 14 positions agree with TRBD2. Germline V gene sequence: CDR1 WNHNN, CDR2 SYGVQD (reference sequence). The CDR3 covers 18 residues. Losses at the gene ends were 4 bases for V and 5 bases for J; bases not matched to a gene: 10. This chain's CDR3 is CASSATSWGLAGDNEQFF. The CDR3 DNA is TGCGCCAGCAGTGCAACGTCGTGGGGACTAGCGGGGGACAATGAGCAGTTCTTC.

Of note for this clone: This may stem from a read error, because a much larger clone lies one nucleotide away. The V and J genes are TRBV12-3 or TRBV12-4 and TRBJ1-3; no clear D gene. The CDR3 consists of 11 residues. Trimming took 1 base from V and 5 from J, leaving 0 bases between them. The CDR3 bases are TGTGCCAGCAGTTTAGGAAACACCATATATTTT. Translating it yields CASSLGNTIYF.

The rearrangement uses TRBV10-3 and TRBJ2-7, with D perhaps being TRBD1 or TRBD2 (5 bases each). The CDR3 sequence is 16 residues long. CDR1 and CDR2 from the germline V gene are ENHRY and SYGVKD. V gave up 4 bases and J gave up 2 bases, with 18 bases separating them. The CDR3 loop reads CAISAEPGREAYEQYF. CDR3 bases: TGTGCCATCAGTGCCGAACCGGGACGGGAAGCCTACGAGCAGTACTTC.

This clone was recorded only once. This chain connects TRBV14 to TRBJ1-2; TRBD1 aligns across 8 bases. The CDR3 runs to 16 residues. CDR1 is SGHDN and CDR2 is FVKESK in the germline V gene. V shed 4 bases, J shed 0 bases, and the junction held 7 bases outside the gene matches. In nucleotides, the CDR3 is TGTGCCAGCAGCCTTAAGGGACAGGATACTAACTATGGCTACACCTTC. Amino acids: CASSLKGQDTNYGYTF. Looking up the rest from reference TRBV14 and TRBJ1-2 gives the full variable domain: EAGVTQFPSHSVIEKGQTVTLRCDPISGHDNLYWYRRVMGKEIKFLLHFVKESKQDESGMPNNRFLAERTGGTYSTLKVQPAELEDSGVYFCASSLKGQDTNYGYTFGSGTRLTVV.

This chain uses TRBV3-1 (or the pseudogene TRBV3-2) with TRBJ2-5; no firm D call. CDR3 length equals 12 residues. The germline gives CDR1 LGHDT, CDR2 YNNKEL (reference sequence). V lost 0 bases and J lost 5, with 4 bases in between. CDR3 residues: CASSQDRETQYF. CDR3 sequence (DNA): TGTGCCAGCAGCCAAGATCGGGAGACCCAGTACTTC.

The CDR3, as DNA: TGTGCCAGCAGCCAATCCCGGGAGTACTATGAGCAGTTCTTC. Amino acids: CASSQSREYYEQFF. The gene calls are TRBV9 and TRBJ2-1, with D perhaps TRBD2 (6 bases). The CDR3 has 14 amino acids. Between the trimmed V and J ends, which lost 4 bases and 8 bases, there was a span of 16 bases. Germline V gives CDR1 SGDLS, CDR2 YYNGEE. Full variable domain (missing parts from reference TRBV9 and TRBJ2-1): DSGVTQTPKHLITATGQRVTLRCSPRSGDLSVYWYQQSLDQGLQFLIQYYNGEERAKGNILERFSAQQFPDLHSELNLSSLELGDSALYFCASSQSREYYEQFFGPGTRLTVL.

The rearrangement links TRBV3-1 (or the pseudogene TRBV3-2) to TRBJ2-7; TRBD2 matches at 8 bases. The germline CDR1 and CDR2 sequences are LGHDT and YNNKEL (reference sequence). V lost 4 bases and J lost 4; bases outside the gene matches: 9. The CDR3 runs 15 residues. CDR3 coding DNA: TGTGCCAGCAGCCCCGGACGGGGGGGACCTTACGAGCAGTACTTC. Translation gives CASSPGRGGPYEQYF.

This chain joins TRBV20-1 and TRBJ2-7; D uncertain. The V gene lost 3 bases and the J gene lost 3 bases, with 6 bases spanning the gap. This CDR3 spans 11 amino acids. The germline gives CDR1 DFQATT, CDR2 SNEGSKA (reference sequence). CDR3 sequence reads: CSASTNYEQYF. In DNA form, the CDR3 reads TGCAGTGCTAGTACTAACTACGAGCAGTACTTC.

The chain combines TRBV3-1 (or the pseudogene TRBV3-2) with TRBJ1-5; the D is unclear. Germline CDR1 is LGHDT and CDR2 is YNNKEL (reference sequence). The CDR3 extends over 14 amino acids. Trimming stripped 4 bases from V and 1 base from J, with 8 bases between. The CDR3 protein is CASSRGLSNQPQHF. CDR3 in DNA: TGTGCCAGCAGCCGAGGACTAAGCAATCAGCCCCAGCATTTT.

CDR3 DNA: TGTGCCACCAGTGAGCTGGGACAGCTTCAAGAGACCCAGTACTTC. Encoded protein: CATSELGQLQETQYF. The V call is TRBV24-1, the J call TRBJ2-5, with 7 bases lining up with TRBD1. Germline V gene lookup returns CDR1 KGHDR and CDR2 SFDVKD. The CDR3 runs to 15 residues. J lost 2 bases, V lost 4 bases, and 6 bases had no gene match.

This chain links TRBV29-1 with TRBJ2-1; TRBD2 matches at 8 bases. The CDR3 runs 14 residues. Germline CDR1 SQVTM, CDR2 ANQGSEA. V lost 7 bases to trimming and J lost 0 bases; unmatched junction nucleotides: 5. The chain's CDR3 is CSGQRETSYNEQFF. DNA of the CDR3: TGCAGCGGCCAGCGGGAGACCTCCTACAATGAGCAGTTCTTC.

CDR3 residues: CASSPGGRGNQETQYF. The CDR3 coding sequence is TGTGCCAGCAGCCCGGGGGGGCGCGGGAACCAAGAGACCCAGTACTTC. The V call is TRBV5-4, the J call TRBJ2-5, with 8 positions matching TRBD2. After removal of 4 bases from V and 0 bases from J, the junction contained 8 bases not matched to a gene. CDR1 is SGHNT, CDR2 YYREEE, per germline (reference sequence). CDR3 length equals 16 residues.

This clone was observed a few times. The chain recombines TRBV6-5 with TRBJ1-4; TRBD1 might be the D (5 bases). CDR1 MNHEY and CDR2 SVGAGI come from the germline V gene. The CDR3 loop spans 16 amino acids. V lost 0 bases and J lost 7, with 15 bases in between. In DNA, the CDR3 is TGTGCCAGCAGTTACTCAAGAGGGAGGGGAGGTGAAAAACTGTTTTTT. Protein sequence: CASSYSRGRGGEKLFF.

The chain carries TRBV6-5 and TRBJ1-2; TRBD1 aligns across 7 bases. Germline values: CDR1 MNHEY, CDR2 SVGAGI. With 7 bases clipped from V and 8 bases from J, the junction kept 10 bases outside the gene matches. CDR3 length: 13 amino acids. The CDR3 region is CASMRQGVLGYTF. The CDR3 nucleotides are TGTGCCAGCATGAGGCAGGGGGTTCTCGGCTACACCTTC.

There are a few counts of this clone. The chain combines TRBV10-3 with TRBJ1-3; D may be TRBD1 (5 bases). Germline V gives CDR1 ENHRY, CDR2 SYGVKD. Trimming pared 10 bases from V and 0 bases from J, leaving 13 bases between. The CDR3 runs to 14 residues. The CDR3 sequence is CATRDGSSGNTIYF. The CDR3 DNA is TGTGCCACCCGGGACGGTAGCTCTGGAAACACCATATATTTT.

This sequence joins TRBV21-1 and TRBJ1-3. TRBV21-1 is shown as a pseudogene. The CDR3 sequence is 15 residues long. The CDR3 DNA reads TGTGCCAGCAAGACATCGGGCAGTCGAGGAAACACCATATATTTT. Translation gives CASKTSGSRGNTIYF.

V gene TRBV18 combines with J gene TRBJ1-4; 9 positions agree with TRBD1. Germline-derived CDR1 and CDR2 are KGHSH and LQKENI. Germline trimming cut 5 bases from V and 7 bases from J; bases unmatched to any gene: 8. This CDR3 region has 15 residues. CDR3 in amino acids: CASSEFTGGSEKLFF. CDR3 DNA: TGTGCCAGCTCAGAGTTTACAGGGGGCAGTGAAAAACTGTTTTTT.